This TCR beta chain was retrieved from a study of graft-versus-host responses after intestinal transplantation. The authors seeded roughly 200,000 CFSE-labeled responder cells together with roughly 200,000 irradiated stimulator cells tagged with violet dye. Once the reaction had ended, proliferating CFSE-low CD3+CD4+ and CD3+CD8+ responders were sorted. Notes on this clone: A junction boundary mismatches the germline segment, possibly from a read error.

Measured with immunoSEQ multiplex PCR; TCRdb has only the in-frame clones, and not every one. The top ten hold around 3.5% of the sample, which has 15,000 to 20,000 clones, approximately 38% seen once. Germline CDR1 is MNHNS and CDR2 is SASEGT. The CDR3 consists of 14 residues. The sample was alloreactive CD8+ T cells from a mixed lymphocyte reaction culture, taken before intestinal transplant. Subset noted: CFSE-low proliferating T cells sorted from roughly 6-day pre-transplant mixed lymphocyte reaction (GvH or HvG direction). This chain connects TRBV6-1 to TRBJ2-7, with D tentatively TRBD2 (6 bases). The receptor was derived from a human patient who received an intestinal transplant. DNA of the CDR3: TGTGCCACGTATCTGGGACTCCGGACCTACGAGCAGTGCTTC. Translating it yields CATYLGLRTYEQCF.